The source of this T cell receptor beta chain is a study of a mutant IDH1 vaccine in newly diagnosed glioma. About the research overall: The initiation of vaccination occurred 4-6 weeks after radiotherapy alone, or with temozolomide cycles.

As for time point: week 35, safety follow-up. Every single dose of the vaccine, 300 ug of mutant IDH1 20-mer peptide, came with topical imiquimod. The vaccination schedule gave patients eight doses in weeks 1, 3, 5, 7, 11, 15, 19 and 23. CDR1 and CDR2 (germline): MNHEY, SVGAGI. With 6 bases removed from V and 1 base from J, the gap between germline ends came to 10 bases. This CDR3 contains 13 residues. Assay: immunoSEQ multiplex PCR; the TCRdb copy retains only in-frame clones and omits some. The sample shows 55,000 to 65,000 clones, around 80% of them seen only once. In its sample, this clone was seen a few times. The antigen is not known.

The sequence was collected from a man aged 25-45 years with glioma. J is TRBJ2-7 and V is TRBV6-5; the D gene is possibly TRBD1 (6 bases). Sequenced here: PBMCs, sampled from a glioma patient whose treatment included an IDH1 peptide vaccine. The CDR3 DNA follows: TGTGCCAGCAGAGGGGACATGTCCTACGAGCAGTACTTC. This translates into CASRGDMSYEQYF.